These T cell receptor beta chains were read from a single sample in a study of control samples from healthy donors and cancer patients. TCRdb's copy holds only in-frame clones and misses some; the assay was immunoSEQ multiplex PCR. This table has about 150,000 clones, roughly 92% appearing once. The sample was blood. These receptors came from a woman under 30 in good health. The CDR3 runs from the conserved cysteine through the conserved F or W. Fields, in order: V gene, clone size, J gene, D gene, CDR3 protein, CDR3 DNA. A D gene is named only where the DNA matches it firmly. A clone size is listed for some rows: how often the clone was seen (once, few, many), or a class if it is expanded.

V: TRBV5-1
size: -
J: TRBJ1-4
D: -
CDR3: CASSLQPTSGTNEKLFF
DNA: TGCGCCAGCAGCTTACAGCCAACAAGCGGAACTAATGAAAAACTGTTTTTT

V: TRBV10-3
size: -
J: TRBJ2-3
D: -
CDR3: CAISGTGSLSTDTQYF
DNA: TGTGCCATCAGTGGTACCGGGTCACTAAGCACAGATACGCAGTATTTT

V: TRBV10-3
size: -
J: TRBJ1-1
D: TRBD1
CDR3: CAIRPDRDSEAFF
DNA: TGTGCCATCAGGCCAGACAGGGACTCTGAAGCTTTCTTT

V: TRBV25-1
size: -
J: TRBJ2-7
D: -
CDR3: CASSFREGGGQYEQYF
DNA: TGTGCCAGCAGTTTTAGAGAAGGCGGGGGACAATACGAGCAGTACTTC

V: TRBV15
size: -
J: TRBJ2-3
D: TRBD2
CDR3: CATSRPQGLAGEGGTDTQYF
DNA: TGTGCCACCAGCAGACCTCAAGGACTAGCGGGGGAAGGTGGCACAGATACGCAGTATTTT

V: TRBV10-3
size: -
J: TRBJ1-2
D: -
CDR3: CAIGSRGSPHGYTF
DNA: TGTGCCATCGGAAGCAGGGGATCGCCCCATGGCTACACCTTC

V: TRBV11-2
size: -
J: TRBJ1-1
D: -
CDR3: CASSLSMNTEAFF
DNA: TGTGCCAGCAGCTTATCCATGAACACTGAAGCTTTCTTT

V: TRBV18
size: -
J: TRBJ2-1
D: -
CDR3: CASSPLGLEQFF
DNA: TGTGCCAGCTCACCATTGGGGCTTGAGCAGTTCTTC

V: TRBV21-1
size: -
J: TRBJ1-5
D: -
CDR3: CASSKRGDRKNLSSYQPQHF
DNA: TGTGCCAGCAGCAAAAGGGGAGACAGAAAGAATCTTTCCTCCTATCAGCCCCAGCATTTT

V: TRBV5-1
size: -
J: TRBJ2-2
D: TRBD2
CDR3: CASSLVASGDVELFF
DNA: TGCGCCAGCAGCTTGGTGGCTAGCGGGGATGTGGAGCTGTTTTTT

V: TRBV2
size: -
J: TRBJ2-3
D: -
CDR3: CASSEAERDTQYF
DNA: TGTGCCAGCAGTGAAGCGGAAAGGGATACGCAGTATTTT

V: TRBV5-1
size: -
J: TRBJ2-7
D: -
CDR3: CASSFSPGEQYF
DNA: TGCGCCAGCAGCTTTTCTCCGGGAGAGCAGTACTTC

V: TRBV7-2
size: few
J: TRBJ1-2
D: -
CDR3: CASSLDGSSLRGGYTF
DNA: TGTGCCAGCAGCTTAGATGGCAGTTCCCTTCGAGGTGGCTACACCTTC

V: TRBV7-9
size: -
J: TRBJ1-1
D: -
CDR3: CASSLDDTEAFF
DNA: TGTGCCAGCAGCTTAGATGACACTGAAGCTTTCTTT

V: TRBV2
size: -
J: TRBJ2-5
D: -
CDR3: CASGGRVPREETQYF
DNA: TGTGCCTCGGGGGGCCGGGTCCCGAGGGAAGAGACCCAGTACTTC

V: TRBV19
size: -
J: TRBJ1-5
D: -
CDR3: CASTPRGRNDQPQHF
DNA: TGTGCCAGTACCCCACGGGGCAGGAACGATCAGCCCCAGCATTTT

V: TRBV7-9
size: -
J: TRBJ1-4
D: -
CDR3: CASSLISEKLFF
DNA: TGTGCCAGCAGCTTAATAAGTGAAAAACTGTTTTTT

V: TRBV12-3/TRBV12-4
size: -
J: TRBJ1-5
D: -
CDR3: CASSRTGNQPQHF
DNA: TGTGCCAGCAGTCGGACTGGGAATCAGCCCCAGCATTTT

V: TRBV19
size: -
J: TRBJ1-4
D: TRBD1
CDR3: CASSPPGTEEKLFF
DNA: TGTGCCAGTAGTCCACCCGGGACAGAGGAAAAACTGTTTTTT

V: TRBV19
size: -
J: TRBJ2-3
D: TRBD1
CDR3: CASRDRGRTDTQYF
DNA: TGTGCCAGTAGGGACAGGGGGCGGACAGATACGCAGTATTTT

V: TRBV15
size: once
J: TRBJ2-3
D: TRBD2
CDR3: CATSRVGGGPSTDTQYF
DNA: TGTGCCACCAGCAGAGTTGGCGGGGGGCCCAGCACAGATACGCAGTATTTT

V: TRBV10-3
size: -
J: TRBJ1-1
D: -
CDR3: CAISAGLLRVTEAFF
DNA: TGTGCCATCAGTGCAGGACTCCTTCGGGTCACTGAAGCTTTCTTT

V: TRBV6-2/TRBV6-3
size: -
J: TRBJ1-4
D: -
CDR3: CASSSRPATNEKLFF
DNA: TGTGCCAGCAGCTCCCGTCCAGCAACTAATGAAAAACTGTTTTTT

V: TRBV19
size: -
J: TRBJ1-6
D: -
CDR3: CASSIDTAPLHF
DNA: TGTGCCAGTAGTATAGATACGGCGCCCCTCCACTTT

V: TRBV2
size: once
J: TRBJ2-6
D: -
CDR3: CASIGTPNSGANVLTF
DNA: TGTGCCAGCATTGGAACCCCGAACTCTGGGGCCAACGTCCTGACTTTC

V: TRBV29-1
size: -
J: TRBJ1-2
D: -
CDR3: CSVVGGDGEIGYGYTF
DNA: TGCAGCGTTGTGGGAGGGGACGGGGAAATAGGGTATGGCTACACCTTC

V: TRBV4-3
size: -
J: TRBJ1-1
D: TRBD1
CDR3: CASSPGGTERTEAFF
DNA: TGCGCCAGCAGCCCCGGCGGGACAGAGAGAACTGAAGCTTTCTTT

V: TRBV19
size: -
J: TRBJ1-1
D: -
CDR3: CASSIGGNTEAFF
DNA: TGTGCCAGTAGTATAGGGGGGAACACTGAAGCTTTCTTT

V: TRBV6-5
size: -
J: TRBJ2-3
D: TRBD1
CDR3: CASGQGKFDTQYF
DNA: TGTGCCAGTGGACAGGGGAAATTTGATACGCAGTATTTT

V: TRBV7-8
size: -
J: TRBJ1-5
D: -
CDR3: CASSRDRYGPQHF
DNA: TGTGCCAGCAGTCGTGACAGGTATGGACCCCAGCATTTT

V: TRBV5-1
size: -
J: TRBJ2-1
D: -
CDR3: CASSLGTGDYNEQFF
DNA: TGCGCCAGCAGCTTAGGGACGGGAGACTACAATGAGCAGTTCTTC

V: TRBV4-3
size: -
J: TRBJ2-5
D: -
CDR3: CASSQDPRSQETQYF
DNA: TGCGCCAGCAGCCAAGATCCCAGGAGCCAAGAGACCCAGTACTTC

V: TRBV5-6
size: -
J: TRBJ2-7
D: -
CDR3: CASSLARAVEQYF
DNA: TGTGCCAGCAGCTTGGCACGCGCGGTCGAGCAGTACTTC

V: TRBV18
size: -
J: TRBJ1-1
D: TRBD1
CDR3: CASSPIGDRAGSDTEAFF
DNA: TGTGCCAGCTCACCTATAGGGGACAGGGCTGGGTCGGACACTGAAGCTTTCTTT

V: TRBV6-5
size: -
J: TRBJ2-1
D: -
CDR3: CASKTGGAYNEQFF
DNA: TGTGCCAGCAAAACAGGGGGGGCTTACAATGAGCAGTTCTTC

V: TRBV19
size: -
J: TRBJ1-5
D: TRBD1
CDR3: CASSQRGTGDQPQHF
DNA: TGTGCCAGTAGTCAACGCGGGACAGGGGATCAGCCCCAGCATTTT

V: TRBV11-2
size: -
J: TRBJ2-5
D: -
CDR3: CASSLEIVQETQYF
DNA: TGTGCCAGCAGCTTAGAAATCGTACAAGAGACCCAGTACTTC

V: TRBV3-1/TRBV3-2
size: -
J: TRBJ1-2
D: TRBD1
CDR3: CASSQEAGVQGLYGYTF
DNA: TGTGCCAGCAGCCAAGAGGCGGGGGTACAGGGGCTATATGGCTACACCTTC

V: TRBV6-4
size: -
J: TRBJ2-6
D: -
CDR3: CASSDSGGGANVLTF
DNA: TGTGCCAGCAGTGACTCGGGTGGTGGGGCCAACGTCCTGACTTTC

V: TRBV28
size: -
J: TRBJ1-1
D: -
CDR3: CASSLVGGTDTEAFF
DNA: TGTGCCAGCAGTTTAGTTGGAGGGACGGACACTGAAGCTTTCTTT

V: TRBV15
size: -
J: TRBJ1-2
D: -
CDR3: CATSRDRRSTNYGYTF
DNA: TGTGCCACCAGCAGAGATCGAAGATCTACTAACTATGGCTACACCTTC

V: TRBV27
size: -
J: TRBJ1-5
D: -
CDR3: CASSLVSGNQPQHF
DNA: TGTGCCAGCAGTTTAGTGTCGGGCAATCAGCCCCAGCATTTT

V: TRBV7-8
size: -
J: TRBJ2-7
D: -
CDR3: CASSLVLYRSREGREQYF
DNA: TGTGCCAGCAGCTTAGTACTTTATAGGAGCAGGGAAGGGCGGGAGCAGTACTTC

V: TRBV12-5
size: once
J: TRBJ2-3
D: -
CDR3: CASGLGGTASTDTQYF
DNA: TGTGCTAGTGGTTTGGGCGGGACAGCCAGCACAGATACGCAGTATTTT

V: TRBV6-2/TRBV6-3
size: -
J: TRBJ1-6
D: -
CDR3: CASSYSRRRSPLHF
DNA: TGTGCCAGCAGTTACTCGAGGCGCCGGTCACCCCTCCACTTT

V: TRBV15
size: -
J: TRBJ1-4
D: -
CDR3: CATSPTTGGEKLFF
DNA: TGTGCCACCAGCCCAACGACAGGAGGTGAAAAACTGTTTTTT

V: TRBV29-1
size: -
J: TRBJ2-3
D: -
CDR3: CSAVTDSSTDTQYF
DNA: TGCAGCGCTGTGACAGATTCTAGCACAGATACGCAGTATTTT

V: TRBV19
size: -
J: TRBJ1-5
D: -
CDR3: CASSIGANQPQHF
DNA: TGTGCCAGTAGTATCGGGGCCAATCAGCCCCAGCATTTT

V: TRBV19
size: -
J: TRBJ1-5
D: TRBD1
CDR3: CASSIRDRVAGRQPQHF
DNA: TGTGCCAGTAGTATCCGGGACAGAGTGGCGGGGCGTCAGCCCCAGCATTTT

V: TRBV15
size: -
J: TRBJ1-6
D: -
CDR3: CATSRSGSPLHF
DNA: TGTGCCACCAGCAGAAGCGGTTCACCCCTCCACTTT

V: TRBV4-1
size: -
J: TRBJ2-7
D: -
CDR3: CASSQVRRTSPHEQYF
DNA: TGCGCCAGCAGCCAAGTACGCCGGACCTCCCCCCACGAGCAGTACTTC

V: TRBV29-1
size: -
J: TRBJ2-2
D: -
CDR3: CSVDGGGRRGTGELFF
DNA: TGCAGCGTTGACGGCGGCGGGAGAAGGGGGACCGGGGAGCTGTTTTTT

V: TRBV4-2
size: -
J: TRBJ1-4
D: -
CDR3: CASSQRDFNEKLFF
DNA: TGTGCCAGCAGCCAAAGAGATTTTAATGAAAAACTGTTTTTT

V: TRBV11-3
size: -
J: TRBJ2-7
D: TRBD1
CDR3: CASWGQGADEQYF
DNA: TGTGCCAGCTGGGGACAGGGTGCCGACGAGCAGTACTTC

V: TRBV7-8
size: -
J: TRBJ1-2
D: TRBD1
CDR3: CASSLARTGVGGNYGYTF
DNA: TGTGCCAGCAGCTTAGCCAGGACAGGGGTTGGGGGTAACTATGGCTACACCTTC

V: TRBV6-5
size: -
J: TRBJ2-7
D: TRBD1
CDR3: CASSSADRMGKYF
DNA: TGTGCCAGCAGTTCCGCGGACAGGATGGGGAAGTACTTC

V: TRBV11-1
size: -
J: TRBJ1-1
D: -
CDR3: CASSAQRGTEAFF
DNA: TGTGCCAGCAGCGCCCAAAGGGGGACTGAAGCTTTCTTT